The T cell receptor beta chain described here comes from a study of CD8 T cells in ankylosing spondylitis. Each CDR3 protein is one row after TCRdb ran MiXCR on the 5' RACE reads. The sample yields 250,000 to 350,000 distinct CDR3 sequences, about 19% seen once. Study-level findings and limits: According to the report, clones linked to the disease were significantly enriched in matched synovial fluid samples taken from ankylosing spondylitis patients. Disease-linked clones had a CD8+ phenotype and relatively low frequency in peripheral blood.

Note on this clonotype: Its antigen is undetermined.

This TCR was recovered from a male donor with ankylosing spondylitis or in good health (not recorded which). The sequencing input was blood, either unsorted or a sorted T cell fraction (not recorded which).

In DNA form, the CDR3 reads TGTGCCAGCAGTTTATCCGGGGATTACTATGGCTACACCTTC. Encoded protein: CASSLSGDYYGYTF. This sequence joins TRBV28 and TRBJ1-2; no definite D call. Germline V gene data show CDR1 as MDHEN and CDR2 as SYDVKM. Deletions cut 1 base from V and 3 bases from J, with 9 bases between. This CDR3 is 14 amino acids long.